The 16 T cell receptor beta chains below were found in one sample sequenced in a study of identical twins. TCRdb passed the 5' RACE reads through MiXCR, listing each CDR3 protein once. Seen here are roughly 700,000 distinct CDR3 sequences, over 8.5% observed once, and the top ten hold around 0.95%. These records were also assigned to another study, of yellow fever vaccine responses in identical twins.

Sequences were obtained from PBMCs. All receptors derive from a woman aged 18 to 35 in good health.

This chain links TRBV5-1 with TRBJ2-1; 12 bases match TRBD2. The germline CDR1 and CDR2 sequences are SGHRS and YFSETQ. The V and J ends lost 0 bases and 0 bases, in that order; junction bases with no gene match: 7. This CDR3 comprises 19 residues. CDR3 DNA sequence: TGCGCCAGCAGCTTGGCCCTAGCGGGGGGGCAGAGCTCCTACAATGAGCAGTTCTTC. Protein sequence: CASSLALAGGQSSYNEQFF.

This clonotype has at least ten counts. V is TRBV18 and J is TRBJ2-1, with 14 positions matching TRBD2. The trim removed 3 bases at V and 5 bases at J, leaving 0 bases unmatched. This CDR3 is 15 amino acids long. Germline lookup yields CDR1 KGHSH and CDR2 LQKENI. CDR3 bases: TGTGCCAGCTCACCGGGACTAGCGGGGGACAATGAGCAGTTCTTC. This translates into CASSPGLAGDNEQFF.

In its sample, this clonotype was seen a few times. CDR3 DNA sequence: TGCAGTGCTAGCCCGGGACTGGCCTACAATGAGCAGTTCTTC. Translated, it gives CSASPGLAYNEQFF. The J gene is TRBJ2-1, the V gene TRBV20-1, with a weak D call TRBD2 (6 bases). Per the germline V gene, CDR1 is DFQATT and CDR2 is SNEGSKA (reference sequence). Trimming left V 3 bases short and J 2 bases short, with 11 bases between. This CDR3 has 14 amino acids.

This chain joins TRBV20-1 and TRBJ2-7; D is perhaps TRBD2 (5 bases). Trimming took 3 bases from V and 3 from J, leaving 15 bases between them. Germline assignment: CDR1 DFQATT and CDR2 SNEGSKA (reference sequence). The CDR3 is 14 amino acids. This CDR3 reads CSASRGEVFYEQYF. The CDR3 nucleotides are TGCAGTGCTAGTCGGGGAGAAGTCTTCTACGAGCAGTACTTC.

This clonotype was seen repeatedly, ten times or more. This rearrangement joins TRBV12-3 or TRBV12-4 to TRBJ2-1; a weak D match, TRBD2 (7 bases). V gave up 5 bases and J gave up 5 bases, with 19 bases separating them. The CDR3 spans 16 residues. As DNA, the CDR3 is TGTGCCAGCAGTCCCGCCACGGGGGGCGTTCACAATGAGCAGTTCTTC. It yields the protein CASSPATGGVHNEQFF.

The rearrangement links TRBV5-1 to TRBJ2-3; 12 nucleotides line up with TRBD2. The CDR3 sequence is 16 residues long. Germline V gives CDR1 SGHRS, CDR2 YFSETQ. V was clipped by 4 bases and J by 4 bases; unmatched bases: 7. Written as DNA, the CDR3 is TGCGCCAGCAGCCAAACTAGCGGGGGGAGCGCAGATACGCAGTATTTT. Translated, it gives CASSQTSGGSADTQYF.

The rearrangement links TRBV20-1 to TRBJ2-6; D is possibly TRBD2 (5 bases). CDR3 length: 18 residues. The V gene's germline CDR1 is DFQATT and CDR2 SNEGSKA (reference sequence). V lost 1 base and J lost 2, with 18 bases in between. The CDR3 loop is CSARGPLRERAGANVLTF. CDR3 coding DNA: TGCAGTGCTAGAGGTCCTTTGAGGGAGAGGGCTGGGGCCAACGTCCTGACTTTC.

Turning to this clonotype: Being one base from a much bigger clone, this may be a read error. The V call is TRBV7-2, the J call TRBJ2-7; possible D gene TRBD1, 6 bases. Germline V gene sequence: CDR1 SGHTA, CDR2 FQGNSA. The CDR3 length is 13 residues. Trimming pared 4 bases from V and 6 bases from J, leaving 13 bases between. This CDR3 is CASSWTVTCEQYF. The DNA for the CDR3 is TGTGCCAGCAGCTGGACAGTAACCTGCGAGCAGTACTTC.

This rearrangement joins TRBV4-2 to TRBJ2-1, with a tentative D call TRBD2 (5 bases). Germline lookup yields CDR1 LGHNA and CDR2 YNFKEQ. CDR3 length: 17 amino acids. V was shortened by 0 bases and J by 2 bases, with 14 bases between the two germline ends. The CDR3 reads CASSQDGSDSPYNEQFF. CDR3 coding DNA: TGTGCCAGCAGCCAAGATGGCTCGGACTCTCCCTACAATGAGCAGTTCTTC.

In its sample, this clonotype was seen once. A junction boundary mismatches the germline segment, possibly from a read error. The rearrangement joins TRBV12-3 or TRBV12-4 to TRBJ2-1; either TRBD1 or TRBD2 may fit D (5 bases each). This CDR3 comprises 18 residues. Written as DNA, the CDR3 is TGTACCAGCAGTTTCCCCCCGTTTGGGGGAGACCCCTACAATGAGCAGTTCTTC. It encodes CTSSFPPFGGDPYNEQFF.

The table lists this clonotype with a few counts. This rearrangement joins TRBV4-1 to TRBJ2-3; 16 positions agree with TRBD2. This CDR3 has 17 amino acids. Germline trimming cut 3 bases from V and 2 bases from J; bases unmatched to any gene: 2. The V gene's germline CDR1 is MGHRA and CDR2 YSYEKL. The CDR3 spells CASSHGTSGRATDTQYF. For the CDR3, the DNA is TGCGCCAGCAGCCATGGGACTAGCGGGAGGGCCACAGATACGCAGTATTTT.

This clonotype was observed at least ten times. The DNA for the CDR3 is TGTGCCAGCAGCCAACCCCCTACTACCGGTGAAGCTTTCTTT. Its translation: CASSQPPTTGEAFF. The V gene is TRBV14, the J gene TRBJ1-1, with D unclear. Looked up from germline, CDR1 is SGHDN and CDR2 is FVKESK. Trimming shortened V by 2 bases and J by 7 bases, and 14 bases separated the two germline ends. The CDR3 extends over 14 amino acids.

V usage is TRBV12-3 or TRBV12-4 and J usage is TRBJ2-2, with 7 bases aligning to TRBD1. The V segment lost 3 bases and the J segment 1 base; nucleotides outside the gene matches: 8. The CDR3 runs to 17 residues. This chain's CDR3 is CASSFFEGALNTGELFF. The CDR3 DNA follows: TGTGCCAGCAGTTTTTTTGAGGGGGCCTTGAACACCGGGGAGCTGTTTTTT.

V gene TRBV9 combines with J gene TRBJ2-3; D is ambiguous. The germline V gene has CDR1 SGDLS and CDR2 YYNGEE. V was shortened by 4 bases and J by 0 bases, with 12 bases between the two germline ends. The length of the CDR3 is 15 residues. CDR3 sequence reads: CASSQVLGSTDTQYF. The CDR3 nucleotides are TGTGCCAGCAGCCAGGTTTTAGGGAGCACAGATACGCAGTATTTT.

This clonotype was seen a handful of times. This may come from a read error, since a much larger clone is one base off. The V and J genes are TRBV5-1 and TRBJ2-1; D is ambiguous. The germline V gene has CDR1 SGHRS and CDR2 YFSETQ. Trimming removed 1 base at V and 0 bases at J, with 5 bases between. This CDR3 has 14 residues. CDR3 loop: CASSLQVSYNEQFF. CDR3 nucleotides: TGCGCCAGCAGCTTGCAGGTCTCCTACAATGAGCAGTTCTTC.

The rearrangement uses TRBV7-8 and TRBJ1-2, with no clear D. Germline CDR1 reads SGHVS; CDR2 reads FQNEAQ. V shed 2 bases and J shed 1 base, with 5 bases lying between them. The CDR3 loop spans 13 amino acids. CDR3 sequence: CASSLKNNYGYTF. The CDR3 coding sequence is TGTGCCAGCAGCTTAAAGAATAACTATGGCTACACCTTC.